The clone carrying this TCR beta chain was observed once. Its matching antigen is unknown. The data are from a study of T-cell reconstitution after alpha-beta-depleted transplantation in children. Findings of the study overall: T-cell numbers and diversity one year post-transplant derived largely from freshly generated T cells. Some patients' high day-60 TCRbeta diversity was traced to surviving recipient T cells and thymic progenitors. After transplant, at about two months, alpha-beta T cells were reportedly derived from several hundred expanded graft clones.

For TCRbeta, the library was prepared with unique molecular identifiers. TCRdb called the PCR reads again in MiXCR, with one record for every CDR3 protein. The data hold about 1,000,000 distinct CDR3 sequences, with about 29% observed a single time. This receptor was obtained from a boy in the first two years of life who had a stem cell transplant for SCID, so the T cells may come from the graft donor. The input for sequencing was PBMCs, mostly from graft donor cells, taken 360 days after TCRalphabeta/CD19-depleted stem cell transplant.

DNA for the CDR3: TGTGCCTGGAGTGTACGGGCAGGTCGTGGCTACACCTTC. It is translated as CAWSVRAGRGYTF. V gene TRBV30 combines with J gene TRBJ1-2; D not resolved. Between the trimmed V and J ends, which lost 0 bases and 7 bases, there was a span of 12 bases. Looked up from germline, CDR1 is GTSNPN and CDR2 is SVGIG (reference sequence). CDR3 length: 13 amino acids.